This TCR beta chain was captured in a study of human T cells and chemical hapten exposure. Study-level information: Patients, a majority of them female, were diagnosed with alopecia areata, totalis or universalis.

Time point of the sample: patch test 1, 2 weeks after DPC sensitization. Regarding treatment: therapeutic diphenylcyclopropenone sensitization with weekly scalp DPC. From whole blood left unfractionated, total RNA was extracted. Per the study methods: With a range of about 23,224 to 750,000, the median per sample was 95,638 TCRs. TCRdb reprocessed the RACE reads via MiXCR and lists one record per CDR3 protein. These V and J calls are TCRdb output, not the study's own analysis. The sample carries 75,000 to 90,000 distinct CDR3 sequences, approximately 8% recorded once. The V gene lost 2 bases and the J gene lost 6 bases, with 20 bases spanning the gap. Germline lookup yields CDR1 SGHRS and CDR2 YFSETQ. The CDR3 runs 16 residues.

V and J are TRBV5-1 and TRBJ1-1; no definite D call. The TCR originated in a woman in her 30s with alopecia areata. Some clones in this sample may be carry-over from other donors' samples. The specimen was whole blood, collected in connection with sensitization to the hapten diphenylcyclopropenone (DPC). The DNA for the CDR3 is TGCGCCAGCAGCTTCATCAGGACCCAGAGCCCGCCTGAAGCTTTCTTT. Protein: CASSFIRTQSPPEAFF.